These 8 T cell receptor beta chains came from one sample sequenced in a study of cytomegalovirus exposure and HLA in healthy donors. The PCR contained 60 Vbeta and 13 Jbeta primers. Clones were sequenced by immunoSEQ multiplex PCR, and TCRdb holds only the in-frame ones, with some missing. The sample has 150,000 or so clones, about 75% seen once. Sequencing was carried out using PBMCs. Receptor source: a man aged 40-50 years in good health and CMV-seropositive.

The table lists this clone with a count of one. The rearrangement uses TRBV5-1 and TRBJ2-1; 9 bases map to TRBD1. With 2 bases clipped from V and 7 bases from J, the junction kept 10 bases outside the gene matches. The CDR3 runs 16 residues. The germline CDR1 and CDR2 sequences are SGHRS and YFSETQ. CDR3 in DNA: TGCGCCAGCAGCTTCGAGCCAGGGACAGGGAAAAATGAGCAGTTCTTC. Translation: CASSFEPGTGKNEQFF. Full variable domain (rest looked up from reference TRBV5-1 and TRBJ2-1): KAGVTQTPRYLIKTRGQQVTLSCSPISGHRSVSWYQQTPGQGLQFLFEYFSETQRNKGNFPGRFSGRQFSNSRSEMNVSTLELGDSALYLCASSFEPGTGKNEQFFGPGTRLTVL.

This clone showed up just a few times. The chain combines TRBV2 with TRBJ2-1; 9 nucleotides align to TRBD1. With V trimmed by 6 bases and J by 2 bases, 5 bases remained unmatched. From germline, CDR1 is SNHLY and CDR2 FYNNEI. The CDR3 loop spans 15 amino acids. The CDR3 here is CASRPDRGAYNEQFF. The CDR3 DNA reads as TGTGCCAGCAGGCCTGACAGGGGGGCCTACAATGAGCAGTTCTTC.

The chain links TRBV19 to TRBJ1-2; possible D gene TRBD1, 6 bases. CDR3 length equals 15 residues. CDR1 and CDR2 from the germline V gene are LNHDA and SQIVND (reference sequence). The V end was cut by 4 bases, the J end by 7 bases, with 19 bases between. This CDR3 is CASSSPLRDNAGYTF. The CDR3 DNA sequence: TGTGCCAGTAGTAGCCCGCTCCGGGACAATGCTGGCTACACCTTC. The full variable domain, with the rest looked up from reference TRBV19 and TRBJ1-2, is DGGITQSPKYLFRKEGQNVTLSCEQNLNHDAMYWYRQDPGQGLRLIYYSQIVNDFQKGDIAEGYSVSREKKESFPLTVTSAQKNPTAFYLCASSSPLRDNAGYTFGSGTRLTVV.

The rearrangement links TRBV10-3 to TRBJ2-7, with D possibly being TRBD2 (6 bases). The CDR3 spans 15 residues. Germline V gene sequence: CDR1 ENHRY, CDR2 SYGVKD. V lost 0 bases and J lost 3, with 12 bases in between. The CDR3: CAISESRDWDYEQYF. The CDR3 DNA reads as TGTGCCATCAGTGAGTCGAGGGACTGGGACTACGAGCAGTACTTC.

The chain employs TRBV30 and TRBJ1-6; no definite D call. CDR3 length: 14 residues. Germline CDR1 GTSNPN, CDR2 SVGIG (reference sequence). Trimming shortened V by 3 bases and J by 7 bases, and 13 bases separated the two germline ends. The CDR3 bases are TGTGCCTGGAGGGTTACAGATAACAATTCACCCCTCCACTTT. Translation gives CAWRVTDNNSPLHF.

This clone was found once. The chain combines TRBV6-4 with TRBJ2-3, with 7 positions matching TRBD2. Trimming took 6 bases from V and 9 from J; bases not matched to a gene: 9. This CDR3 has 13 amino acids. CDR1 is MRHNA and CDR2 is SNTAGT in the germline V gene. CDR3 protein: CASSASGTGTQYF. The CDR3 region has the DNA TGTGCCAGCAGCGCTAGCGGTACAGGAACGCAGTATTTT.

The rearrangement links TRBV2 to TRBJ2-5; 7 bases match TRBD1. Losses at the gene ends were 5 bases for V and 3 bases for J; bases not matched to a gene: 6. The CDR3 runs 14 residues. CDR1 and CDR2 from the germline V gene are SNHLY and FYNNEI. The CDR3: CASSPQGKEETQYF. DNA for the CDR3: TGTGCCAGCAGTCCACAGGGGAAGGAAGAGACCCAGTACTTC.

The gene calls are TRBV11-2 and TRBJ1-3, with 9 positions matching TRBD1. The CDR3 contains 19 residues. Germline trimming cut 0 bases from V and 1 base from J; bases unmatched to any gene: 10. CDR1 is SGHAT, CDR2 FQNNGV, per germline. The CDR3 reads CASSLEGTGKWASGNTIYF. The CDR3 DNA reads TGTGCCAGCAGCTTAGAAGGGACAGGGAAATGGGCGTCTGGAAACACCATATATTTT.